The entry that follows covers one T cell receptor (beta chain) sequence. Its antigen is unidentified. V was trimmed by 0 bases and J by 1 base, leaving 10 bases between them. This CDR3 has 15 amino acids. Germline assignment: CDR1 SGHRS and CDR2 YFSETQ. This sample is part of a study of cytomegalovirus exposure and HLA in healthy donors. The study's findings and limits: Several of the most significant clusters were apparently associated with common viral pathogens in a later analysis.

At collection, donors were nominally healthy, but unrecorded immune exposures were probable. With 60 Vbeta and 13 Jbeta primers, the PCR was carried out. The data were produced by immunoSEQ multiplex PCR, yet TCRdb's version contains in-frame clones alone and is incomplete. The profile covers 120,000 to 150,000 clones, with roughly 80% appearing a single time and about 3.5% taken by the ten largest. The sequencing input was PBMCs. The receptor comes from a man aged 40-49 years in good health and CMV-seronegative. The rearrangement joins TRBV5-1 to TRBJ2-5; D may be TRBD1 (7 bases). The CDR3 DNA follows: TGCGCCAGCAGCTTGGGGAGGGGGCGCCAAGAGACCCAGTACTTC. Encoded protein: CASSLGRGRQETQYF.